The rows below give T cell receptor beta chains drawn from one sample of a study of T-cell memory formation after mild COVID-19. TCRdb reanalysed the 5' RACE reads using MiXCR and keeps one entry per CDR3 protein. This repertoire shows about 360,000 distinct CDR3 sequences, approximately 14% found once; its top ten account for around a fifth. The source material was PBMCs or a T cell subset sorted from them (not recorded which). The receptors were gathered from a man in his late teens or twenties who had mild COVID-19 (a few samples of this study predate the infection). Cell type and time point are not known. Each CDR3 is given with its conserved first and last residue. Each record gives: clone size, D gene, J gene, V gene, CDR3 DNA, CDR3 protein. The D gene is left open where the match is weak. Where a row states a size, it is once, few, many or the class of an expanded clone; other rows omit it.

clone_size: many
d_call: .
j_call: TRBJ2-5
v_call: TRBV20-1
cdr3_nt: TGCAGTGCTAGAGGGCCCCAGCGGGAGACCCAGTACTTC
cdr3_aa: CSARGPQRETQYF

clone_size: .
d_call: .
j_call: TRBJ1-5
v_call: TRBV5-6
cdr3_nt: TGTGCCAGCAGCTTGTTTAATTTTGTCCAATCGCCCCAGCATTTT
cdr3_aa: CASSLFNFVQSPQHF

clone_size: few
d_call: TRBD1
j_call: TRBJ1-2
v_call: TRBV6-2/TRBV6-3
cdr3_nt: TGTGCCAGCAGACGGACAGGGGAGGATGGCTACACCTTC
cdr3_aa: CASRRTGEDGYTF

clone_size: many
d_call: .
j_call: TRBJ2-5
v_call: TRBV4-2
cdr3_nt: TGTGCCAGCAGCCAAGGGGGCCCAGGGCGGGAGACCCAGTACTTC
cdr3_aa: CASSQGGPGRETQYF

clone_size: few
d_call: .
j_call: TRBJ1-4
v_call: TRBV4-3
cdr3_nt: TGCGCCAGCAGCCAAGGGTTTTCAGGGCGTCAAGAAAAACTGTTTTTT
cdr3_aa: CASSQGFSGRQEKLFF

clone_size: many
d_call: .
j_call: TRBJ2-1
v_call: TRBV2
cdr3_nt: TGTGCCAGCAGTGTGCGCGGTGAGCAGTTCTTC
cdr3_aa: CASSVRGEQFF

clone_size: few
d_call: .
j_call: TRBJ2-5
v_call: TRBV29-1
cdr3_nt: TGCAGCGTTTCGGTGGATCAAGAGACCCAGTACTTC
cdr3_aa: CSVSVDQETQYF

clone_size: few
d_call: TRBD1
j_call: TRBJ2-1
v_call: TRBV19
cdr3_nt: TGTGCCAGTACCCCCCAGGGGGCGGGTGGTGGTGAGCAGTTCTTC
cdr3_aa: CASTPQGAGGGEQFF

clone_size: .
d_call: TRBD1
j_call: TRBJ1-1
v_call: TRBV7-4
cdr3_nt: TGTGCCAGCAGCACCCACAGGGGGTTGAACACTGAAGCTTTCTTT
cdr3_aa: CASSTHRGLNTEAFF

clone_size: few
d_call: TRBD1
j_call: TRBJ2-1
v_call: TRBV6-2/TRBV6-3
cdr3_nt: TGTGCCAGCAGTTACCAAGGGGGCTACGATGAGCAGTTCTTC
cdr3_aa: CASSYQGGYDEQFF

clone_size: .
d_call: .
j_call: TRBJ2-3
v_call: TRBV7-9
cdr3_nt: TGTGCCACCGAGTCTACCACAGATACGCAGTATTTT
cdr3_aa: CATESTTDTQYF

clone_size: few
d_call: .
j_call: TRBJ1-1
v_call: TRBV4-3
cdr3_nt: TGCGCCAGCAGCCAAGGTGGATTCAGGGTCGGGGCTGAAGCTTTCTTT
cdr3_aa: CASSQGGFRVGAEAFF